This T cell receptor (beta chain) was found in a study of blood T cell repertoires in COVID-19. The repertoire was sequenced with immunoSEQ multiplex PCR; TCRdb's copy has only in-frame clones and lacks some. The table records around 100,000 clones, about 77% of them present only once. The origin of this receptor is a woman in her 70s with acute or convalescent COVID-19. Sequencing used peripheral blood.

The CDR3 reads CASSEEAGGSGYTF. CDR3 nucleotide sequence: TGTGCCAGCAGTGAAGAAGCAGGGGGTTCTGGCTACACCTTC. The rearrangement links TRBV6-1 to TRBJ1-2; 7 bases fit TRBD1. The CDR3 spans 14 residues. V shed 1 base and J 7 bases; nucleotides not matched to a gene: 6. Germline values: CDR1 MNHNS, CDR2 SASEGT.